These 8 T cell receptor beta chains came from one sample sequenced in a study of CD4 T cells in relation to SARS-CoV-2 and coronaviruses. CD4+ T cells from unexposed donors were obtained before the COVID-19 pandemic (2011-2018). Isolation of CD4+ T cells took place after about 10 days in culture. Here immunoSEQ multiplex PCR was the method, and the copy in TCRdb shows in-frame clones only, minus some. The repertoire has roughly 15,000 clones, 82% of them found once; the top ten carry roughly a third. No antigens are known for them. The sample was CD4+ T cells from PBMCs, cultured in vitro. All receptors come from a human donor in good health.

This clone was detected only a few times. The chain carries TRBV5-1 and TRBJ2-1; 11 bases match TRBD1. Germline CDR1 and CDR2: SGHRS and YFSETQ. The CDR3 contains 14 residues. V lost 4 bases and J lost 7; bases outside the gene matches: 4. As DNA, the CDR3 is TGCGCCAGCAGCCGGGACAGGGGGGGGAATGAGCAGTTCTTC. Protein: CASSRDRGGNEQFF.

This clone has only a few counts. The chain couples TRBV9 to TRBJ1-3; D not certain. The CDR3 spans 18 residues. The V end was cut by 3 bases, the J end by 4 bases, with 23 bases between. The germline V gene has CDR1 SGDLS and CDR2 YYNGEE. This CDR3 is CASSATPRREGGGNTIYF. The DNA of the CDR3 is TGTGCCAGCAGCGCGACCCCTAGGAGGGAGGGAGGAGGAAACACCATATATTTT. Full variable domain (missing parts from reference TRBV9 and TRBJ1-3): DSGVTQTPKHLITATGQRVTLRCSPRSGDLSVYWYQQSLDQGLQFLIQYYNGEERAKGNILERFSAQQFPDLHSELNLSSLELGDSALYFCASSATPRREGGGNTIYFGEGSWLTVV.

This clone was observed a handful of times. The V gene is TRBV19, the J gene TRBJ2-1; D is possibly TRBD1 (6 bases). Per the germline V gene, CDR1 is LNHDA and CDR2 is SQIVND (reference sequence). This CDR3 is 12 amino acids long. V dropped 10 bases and J dropped 10 bases, with 17 bases sitting between them. The CDR3 loop is CATTDSFREQFF. The DNA for the CDR3 is TGTGCCACCACGGACAGCTTTAGAGAGCAGTTCTTC.

This sequence joins TRBV5-6 and TRBJ1-4, with a possible D match to TRBD1 (5 bases). This CDR3 has 14 amino acids. Germline CDR1 and CDR2: SGHDT and YYEEEE. With 2 bases removed from V and 7 bases from J, the gap between germline ends came to 12 bases. The CDR3 spells CASSFRGRGEKLFF. CDR3 bases: TGTGCCAGCAGCTTTCGAGGGAGGGGTGAAAAACTGTTTTTT.

CDR3 DNA sequence: TGTGCCAGCAGTTACCTAGCACGGAATGAGCAGTTCTTC. Translation: CASSYLARNEQFF. The chain employs TRBV6-2 or TRBV6-3 and TRBJ2-1; possible D gene TRBD2, 5 bases. The V gene's germline CDR1 is MNHEY and CDR2 SVGEGT. The V gene lost 2 bases and the J gene lost 7 bases, with 9 bases spanning the gap. The CDR3 loop spans 13 amino acids.

V is TRBV2 and J is TRBJ1-1; 9 nucleotides agree with TRBD1. V dropped 9 bases and J dropped 1; count of bases not matched to a gene: 6. The germline V gene has CDR1 SNHLY and CDR2 FYNNEI. The CDR3 loop spans 14 amino acids. CDR3 nucleotides: TGTGCCAGTCAACAGGGGGCGCAGAACACTGAAGCTTTCTTT. Translated: CASQQGAQNTEAFF. The full variable domain, its missing parts supplied by reference TRBV2 and TRBJ1-1, is EPEVTQTPSHQVTQMGQEVILRCVPISNHLYFYWYRQILGQKVEFLVSFYNNEISEKSEIFDDQFSVERPDGSNFTLKIRSTKLEDSAMYFCASQQGAQNTEAFFGQGTRLTVV.

This clone was recorded once. The V call is TRBV5-8, the J call TRBJ2-5; D is unresolved. Germline values: CDR1 SGHTS, CDR2 YDEGEE. V lost 0 bases and J lost 1, with 4 bases in between. CDR3 length: 13 residues. CDR3 bases: TGTGCCAGCAGCTTGGGATTCCAAGAGACCCAGTACTTC. Residues: CASSLGFQETQYF.

The chain has TRBV7-2 and TRBJ1-6; D may be TRBD1 (6 bases). Per germline, CDR1 SGHTA and CDR2 FQGNSA. The CDR3 spans 15 residues. V shed 1 base and J shed 10 bases, with 14 bases lying between them. The CDR3 coding sequence is TGTGCCAGCAGCTTAGTTCGGTCAGGGGACTCACCCCTCCACTTT. Encoded protein: CASSLVRSGDSPLHF.